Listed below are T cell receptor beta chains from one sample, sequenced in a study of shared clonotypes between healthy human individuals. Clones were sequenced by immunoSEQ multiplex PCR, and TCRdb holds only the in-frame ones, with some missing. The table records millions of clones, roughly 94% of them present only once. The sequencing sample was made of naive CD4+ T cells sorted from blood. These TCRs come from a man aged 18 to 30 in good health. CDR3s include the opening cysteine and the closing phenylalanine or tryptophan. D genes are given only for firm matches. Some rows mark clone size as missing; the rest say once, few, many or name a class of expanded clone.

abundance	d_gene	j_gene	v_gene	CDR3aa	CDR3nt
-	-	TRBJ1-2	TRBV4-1	CASSQGGSGGLLYGYTF	TGCGCCAGCAGCCAAGGCGGGTCAGGCGGGCTCCTCTATGGCTACACCTTC
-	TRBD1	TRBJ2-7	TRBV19	CASSIAGQGASEQYF	TGTGCCAGTAGTATAGCTGGGCAGGGGGCATCCGAGCAGTACTTC
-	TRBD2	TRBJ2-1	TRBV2	CASSVGRGGLYNEQFF	TGTGCCAGCAGTGTGGGGCGGGGGGGCCTCTACAATGAGCAGTTCTTC
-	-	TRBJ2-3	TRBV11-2	CASSPGSDTQYF	TGTGCCAGCAGCCCAGGGTCAGATACGCAGTATTTT
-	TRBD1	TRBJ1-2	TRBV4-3	CASSQGVGTGAYGYTF	TGCGCCAGCAGCCAAGGGGTAGGGACAGGGGCCTATGGCTACACCTTC
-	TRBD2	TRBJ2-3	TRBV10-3	CAISPRGVDTQYF	TGTGCCATCAGCCCCCGGGGGGTCGATACGCAGTATTTT
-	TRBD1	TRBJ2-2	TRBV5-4	CASSARDRENTGELFF	TGTGCCAGCAGCGCCAGGGACAGGGAGAACACCGGGGAGCTGTTTTTT
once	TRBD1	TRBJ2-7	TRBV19	CASPRDSRGYEQYF	TGTGCCAGTCCCCGGGACAGTAGGGGATACGAGCAGTACTTC
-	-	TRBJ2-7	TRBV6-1	CASSASGTYEQYF	TGTGCCAGCAGTGCGTCGGGAACCTACGAGCAGTACTTC
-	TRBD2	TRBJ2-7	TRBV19	CASSIQGQRSGTSGSYEQYF	TGTGCCAGTAGTATTCAAGGCCAGAGAAGTGGGACTAGCGGATCATACGAGCAGTACTTC
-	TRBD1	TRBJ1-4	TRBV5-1	CASSLGTGGEKLFF	TGCGCCAGCAGCTTAGGGACAGGGGGTGAAAAACTGTTTTTT
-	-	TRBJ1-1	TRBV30	CAYLGQGKNEAFF	TGTGCCTACCTAGGGCAGGGGAAAAATGAAGCTTTCTTT
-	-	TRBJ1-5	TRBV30	CAWSQGRSNQPQHF	TGTGCCTGGAGTCAGGGAAGGAGCAATCAGCCCCAGCATTTT
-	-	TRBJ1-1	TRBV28	CASSIETVGKEAFF	TGTGCCAGCAGCATCGAGACGGTCGGCAAGGAAGCTTTCTTT
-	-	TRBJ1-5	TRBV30	CAWSPNSPGIKPQHF	TGTGCCTGGAGTCCAAACAGCCCGGGGATCAAGCCCCAGCATTTT
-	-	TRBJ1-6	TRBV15	CATSRDRSGSSYNSPLHF	TGTGCCACCAGCAGAGATCGGTCAGGGAGCTCCTATAATTCACCCCTCCACTTT
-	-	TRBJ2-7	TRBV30	CAWSVSPYSGFRSYEQYF	TGTGCCTGGAGTGTGAGTCCTTATTCCGGGTTTCGCTCCTACGAGCAGTACTTC
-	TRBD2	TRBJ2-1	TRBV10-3	CAISVSTSEDEQFF	TGTGCCATCAGTGTTAGTACTAGCGAAGATGAGCAGTTCTTC
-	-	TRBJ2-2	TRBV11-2	CASSSDNTGELFF	TGTGCCAGCAGCTCCGACAACACCGGGGAGCTGTTTTTT
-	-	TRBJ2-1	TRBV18	CASLGDSYNEQFF	TGTGCCAGCTTGGGGGACTCCTACAATGAGCAGTTCTTC
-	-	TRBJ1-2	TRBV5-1	CASSLDSTDYGYTF	TGCGCCAGCAGCTTGGATAGTACAGACTATGGCTACACCTTC
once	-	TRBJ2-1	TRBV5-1	CASSLSMRNEQFF	TGCGCCAGCAGCTTAAGTATGCGCAATGAGCAGTTCTTC
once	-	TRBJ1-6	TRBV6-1	CASSERLGTLGSPLHF	TGTGCCAGCAGTGAACGGTTAGGGACACTAGGATCACCCCTCCACTTT
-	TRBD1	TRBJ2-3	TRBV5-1	CASSLATSGQHTDTQYF	TGCGCCAGCAGCTTGGCTACCTCGGGACAGCACACAGATACGCAGTATTTT
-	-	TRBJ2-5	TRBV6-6	CASSYLGGPETQYF	TGTGCCAGCAGTTATTTAGGCGGTCCAGAGACCCAGTACTTC
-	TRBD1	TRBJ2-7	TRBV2	CASSYRGKEYEQYF	TGTGCCAGCAGTTACAGGGGGAAGGAGTACGAGCAGTACTTC
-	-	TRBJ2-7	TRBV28	CASSTPYYEQYF	TGTGCCAGCAGCACTCCATACTACGAGCAGTACTTC
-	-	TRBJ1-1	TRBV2	CASSELMGSTEAFF	TGTGCCAGCAGTGAACTGATGGGATCCACTGAAGCTTTCTTT
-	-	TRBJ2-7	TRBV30	CAWSVPGLGEQYF	TGTGCCTGGAGTGTCCCGGGGTTAGGGGAGCAGTACTTC
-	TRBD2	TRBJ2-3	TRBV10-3	CAIKPASGWKVVTQYF	TGTGCCATCAAACCGGCTAGCGGGTGGAAAGTTGTTACGCAGTATTTT
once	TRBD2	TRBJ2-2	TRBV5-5	CASREHVGRGTGELFF	TGTGCCAGCAGGGAGCACGTAGGGAGGGGAACCGGGGAGCTGTTTTTT
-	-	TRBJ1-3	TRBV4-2	CASSQNIGRTSGNTIYF	TGTGCCAGCAGCCAAAATATAGGACGTACCTCTGGAAACACCATATATTTT
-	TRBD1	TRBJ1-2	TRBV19	CASRPGQFIGYTF	TGTGCCAGTAGACCGGGACAGTTCATTGGCTACACCTTC
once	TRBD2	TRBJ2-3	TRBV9	CASSQAGGLGVTDTQYF	TGTGCCAGCAGCCAAGCGGGAGGGCTGGGGGTCACAGATACGCAGTATTTT
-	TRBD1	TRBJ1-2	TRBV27	CASSALGGKDGYTF	TGTGCCAGCAGTGCCCTAGGGGGCAAAGATGGCTACACCTTC
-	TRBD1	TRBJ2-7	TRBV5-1	CASSGGQGTTPYEQYF	TGCGCCAGCAGCGGGGGACAGGGGACGACCCCCTACGAGCAGTACTTC
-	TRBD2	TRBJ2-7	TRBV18	CASSRTSGGSYEQYF	TGTGCCAGCTCCCGAACTAGCGGGGGATCCTACGAGCAGTACTTC
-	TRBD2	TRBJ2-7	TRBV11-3	CASSLSREGLHEQYF	TGTGCCAGCAGCTTATCGCGGGAGGGCCTCCACGAGCAGTACTTC
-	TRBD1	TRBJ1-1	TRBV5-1	CASSSRDRGRGTEAFF	TGCGCCAGCAGCTCCAGGGACAGGGGGCGCGGCACTGAAGCTTTCTTT
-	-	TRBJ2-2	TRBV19	CASSTLGGTGELFF	TGTGCCAGTAGTACGCTAGGCGGTACCGGGGAGCTGTTTTTT
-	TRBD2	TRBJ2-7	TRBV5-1	CASSLGLAGGALQPYEQYF	TGCGCCAGCAGCTTGGGACTAGCGGGGGGTGCCCTTCAACCCTACGAGCAGTACTTC
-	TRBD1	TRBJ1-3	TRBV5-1	CASSPRQGASGNTIYF	TGCGCCAGCAGCCCCCGACAGGGGGCTTCTGGAAACACCATATATTTT
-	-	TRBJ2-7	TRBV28	CASSLKYEQYF	TGTGCCAGCAGTCTGAAGTACGAGCAGTACTTC
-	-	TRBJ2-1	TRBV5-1	CASSLEASDYNEQFF	TGCGCCAGCAGCTTGGAGGCTAGCGACTACAATGAGCAGTTCTTC
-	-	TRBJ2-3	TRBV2	CASSLSTQYF	TGTGCCAGCAGTCTCAGTACGCAGTATTTT
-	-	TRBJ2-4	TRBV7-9	CASSPINPNIQYF	TGTGCCAGCAGCCCGATAAACCCAAACATTCAGTACTTC
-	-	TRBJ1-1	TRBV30	CAWSVRGDGEAFF	TGTGCCTGGAGTGTACGAGGAGACGGTGAAGCTTTCTTT
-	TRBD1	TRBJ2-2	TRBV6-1	CASSELTGVAGELFF	TGTGCCAGCAGTGAATTGACAGGGGTTGCCGGGGAGCTGTTTTTT
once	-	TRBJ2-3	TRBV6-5	CASSYGVLGTQYF	TGTGCCAGCAGTTACGGAGTTTTGGGTACGCAGTATTTT
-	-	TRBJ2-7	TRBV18	CASSPPGQNYEQYF	TGTGCCAGCTCACCACCAGGGCAGAACTACGAGCAGTACTTC
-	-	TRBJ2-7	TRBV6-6	CASSPAHITYEQYF	TGTGCCAGCAGCCCGGCTCACATTACCTACGAGCAGTACTTC
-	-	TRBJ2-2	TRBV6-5	CASSSPSGPNTGELFF	TGTGCCAGCAGTTCCCCTTCCGGGCCGAACACCGGGGAGCTGTTTTTT
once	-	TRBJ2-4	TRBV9	CASSPRTDPAKNIQYF	TGTGCCAGCAGCCCACGCACGGATCCGGCCAAAAACATTCAGTACTTC
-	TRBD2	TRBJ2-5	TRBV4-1	CASSQLSGGASETQYF	TGCGCCAGCAGCCAGTTGTCCGGGGGGGCCTCGGAGACCCAGTACTTC